This T cell receptor beta chain came from a study of TIL therapy for anti-PD-1-resistant metastatic lung cancer. As regards this clone: Antigen unknown.

CDR3 size: 15 residues. J was trimmed by 5 bases and V by 4 bases; bases with no gene match: 9. Per the germline V gene, CDR1 is SGHDT and CDR2 is YYEEEE. The time point: pre-treatment sample, taken before nivolumab and TIL therapy. Most excised metastases sampled were pleural nodules or supraclavicular lymph nodes. Tumors were harvested before any PD-1/PD-L1 blockade. Stage 4 NSCLC adults joined between late 2017 and January 2020. Study conclusions and caveats: TIL cultures after expansion showed higher clonality and lower diversity than baseline tumor (median around 5.9% vs 31%).

Sequencing used immunoSEQ v3. Survey-level samples got around 2.1 million read pairs; deep-level samples got about 5-6.5 million. Sequencing used immunoSEQ multiplex PCR; TCRdb keeps in-frame clones, though not all of them. The repertoire holds tens of thousands of clones, with around 77% as singletons. This receptor was identified in a person aged 25-85 years with non-small cell lung cancer. The sequences come from tumor tissue, collected at baseline. This chain links TRBV5-6 with TRBJ2-5; 9 nucleotides align to TRBD1. CDR3 loop: CASSTPTGGGETQYF. CDR3 sequence (DNA): TGTGCCAGCAGCACACCTACAGGGGGCGGCGAGACCCAGTACTTC.